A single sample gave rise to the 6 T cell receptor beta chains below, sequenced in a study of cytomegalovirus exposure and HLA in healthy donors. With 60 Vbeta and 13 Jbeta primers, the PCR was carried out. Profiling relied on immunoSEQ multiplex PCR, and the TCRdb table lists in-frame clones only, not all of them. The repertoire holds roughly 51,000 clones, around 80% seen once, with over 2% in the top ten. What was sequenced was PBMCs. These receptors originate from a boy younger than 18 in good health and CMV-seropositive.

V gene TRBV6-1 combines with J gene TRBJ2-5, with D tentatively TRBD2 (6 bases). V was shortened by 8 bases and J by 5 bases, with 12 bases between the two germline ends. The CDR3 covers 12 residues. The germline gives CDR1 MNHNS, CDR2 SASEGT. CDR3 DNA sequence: TGTGCCAGCGGTAGCGGCACGGAGACCCAGTACTTC. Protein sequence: CASGSGTETQYF.

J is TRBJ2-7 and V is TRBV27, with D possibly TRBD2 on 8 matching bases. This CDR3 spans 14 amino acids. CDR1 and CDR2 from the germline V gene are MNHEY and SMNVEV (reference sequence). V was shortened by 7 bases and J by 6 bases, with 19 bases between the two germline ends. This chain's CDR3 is CASKQGTRRGEQYF. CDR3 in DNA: TGTGCCAGCAAACAGGGGACTAGACGAGGCGAGCAGTACTTC.

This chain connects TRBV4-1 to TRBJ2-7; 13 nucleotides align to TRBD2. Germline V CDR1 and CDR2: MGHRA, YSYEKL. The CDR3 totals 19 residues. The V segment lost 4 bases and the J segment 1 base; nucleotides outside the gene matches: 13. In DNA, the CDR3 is TGCGCCAGCAGCCGGGCGGGGGGACTAGCGGGGACTTTGTCCTACGAGCAGTACTTC. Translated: CASSRAGGLAGTLSYEQYF.

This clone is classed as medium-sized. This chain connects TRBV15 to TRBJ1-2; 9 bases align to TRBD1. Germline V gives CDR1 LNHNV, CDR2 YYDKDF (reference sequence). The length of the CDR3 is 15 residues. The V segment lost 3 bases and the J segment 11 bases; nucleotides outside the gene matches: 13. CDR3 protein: CATSSAEGQGIAYTF. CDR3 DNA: TGTGCCACCAGCAGTGCCGAGGGACAGGGAATCGCGTACACCTTC.

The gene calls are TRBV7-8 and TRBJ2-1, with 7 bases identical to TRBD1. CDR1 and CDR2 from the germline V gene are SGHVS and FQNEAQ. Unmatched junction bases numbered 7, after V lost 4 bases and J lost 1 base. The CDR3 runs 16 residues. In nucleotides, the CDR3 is TGTGCCAGCAGCTATCTACAGGGGATTTCCTACAATGAGCAGTTCTTC. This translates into CASSYLQGISYNEQFF.

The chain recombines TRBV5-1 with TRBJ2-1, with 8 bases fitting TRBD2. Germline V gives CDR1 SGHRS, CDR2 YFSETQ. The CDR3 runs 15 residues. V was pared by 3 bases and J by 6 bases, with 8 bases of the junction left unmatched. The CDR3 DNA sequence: TGCGCCAGCAGCTCTACTAGCGGCCATATCAATGAGCAGTTCTTC. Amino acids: CASSSTSGHINEQFF.